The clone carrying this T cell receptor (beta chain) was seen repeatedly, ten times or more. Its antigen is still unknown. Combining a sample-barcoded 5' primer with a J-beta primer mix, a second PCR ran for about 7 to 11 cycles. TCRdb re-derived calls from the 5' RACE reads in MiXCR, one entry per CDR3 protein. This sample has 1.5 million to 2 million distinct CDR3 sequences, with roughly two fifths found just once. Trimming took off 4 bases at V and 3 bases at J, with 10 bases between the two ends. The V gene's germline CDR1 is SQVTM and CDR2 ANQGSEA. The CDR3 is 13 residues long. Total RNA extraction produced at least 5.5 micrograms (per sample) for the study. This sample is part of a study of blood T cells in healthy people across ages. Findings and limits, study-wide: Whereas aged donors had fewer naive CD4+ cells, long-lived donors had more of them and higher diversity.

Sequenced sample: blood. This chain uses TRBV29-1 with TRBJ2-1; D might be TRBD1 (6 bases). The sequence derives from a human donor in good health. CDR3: CSVAGQNYNEQFF. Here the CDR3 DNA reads TGCAGCGTTGCTGGACAGAACTACAATGAGCAGTTCTTC.